Below, 2 T cell receptor beta chains from the same sample are listed, as sequenced in a study of cytomegalovirus exposure and HLA in healthy donors. The PCR was carried out with 60 Vbeta primers and 13 Jbeta primers. TCRdb's copy holds only in-frame clones and misses some; the assay was immunoSEQ multiplex PCR. Its listing shows around 200,000 clones. Sequencing used PBMCs. The receptors here all came from a girl aged 2 to 9 in good health and CMV-seropositive.

The rearrangement joins TRBV6-1 to TRBJ2-5, with 9 nucleotides matching TRBD1. Germline V gene data show CDR1 as MNHNS and CDR2 as SASEGT. V dropped 2 bases and J dropped 2; count of bases not matched to a gene: 3. CDR3 length: 15 residues. DNA of the CDR3: TGTGCCAGCAGTGAACGGGACAGGGCACAAGAGACCCAGTACTTC. Encoded protein: CASSERDRAQETQYF.

V and J are TRBV5-6 and TRBJ1-5, with 7 positions matching TRBD1. The CDR3 extends over 14 amino acids. The junction had 3 bases not matched to a gene; V was cut back by 2 bases and J by 4 bases. Germline V gives CDR1 SGHDT, CDR2 YYEEEE. CDR3 sequence: CASSLGRGNQPQHF. In DNA, the CDR3 is TGTGCCAGCAGCTTAGGCAGGGGGAATCAGCCCCAGCATTTT.